This T cell receptor beta chain is from a study of CD4 T cells in relation to SARS-CoV-2 and coronaviruses. The wider study: The negative reference was HIV-1 Nef peptide pool or peptide-free culture.

V was clipped by 8 bases and J by 1 base; unmatched bases: 7. The CDR3 consists of 14 residues. Germline V lookup: CDR1 SGHRS, CDR2 YFSETQ. Method: immunoSEQ multiplex PCR; TCRdb's copy keeps in-frame clones and lacks some. The sample lists about 25,000 clones, 70% to 80% seen once, with around a fifth in the top ten. Findings and limits, study-wide: This crossreactivity analysis covered spike protein alone, no other viral proteins.

The unexposed donors gave CD4+ T cells in about 2011-2018, prior to COVID-19. Isolation of CD4+ T cells took place after roughly nine days in culture. Testing used SARS-CoV-2 S/N and four cold-coronavirus spikes on unexposed-donor CD4+ T cells, cells permitting. The count of this clone is one. Its antigen is unknown. V usage is TRBV5-1 and J usage is TRBJ1-1; 8 positions agree with TRBD1. Sequencing was done on a sample of CD4+ T cells from PBMCs, cultured in vitro. The sequence derives from a human donor in good health. The CDR3 nucleotides are TGCGCCAGTGGACAGGGTCCCGGGAACACTGAAGCTTTCTTT. It specifies CASGQGPGNTEAFF. Full variable domain (missing parts from reference TRBV5-1 and TRBJ1-1): KAGVTQTPRYLIKTRGQQVTLSCSPISGHRSVSWYQQTPGQGLQFLFEYFSETQRNKGNFPGRFSGRQFSNSRSEMNVSTLELGDSALYLCASGQGPGNTEAFFGQGTRLTVV.